This T cell receptor beta chain stems from a study of molecular identifiers for immune sequencing clone quantification. This CDR3 is 16 amino acids long. Trimming pared 6 bases from V and 5 bases from J, leaving 19 bases between. Preparation of the bulk TCR libraries relied on previously described methods and listed TCR primers. TCRdb re-derived calls from the PCR reads in MiXCR, one entry per CDR3 protein. The profile covers under 600,000 distinct CDR3 sequences, with over 20% appearing a single time and approximately 0.84% taken by the ten largest. The specimen sequenced was naive CD8+ T cells from blood, with Jurkat cell RNA spiked in. Subset specified: FACS-sorted CD8+CD4-CCR7+CD45RA+ naive T cells. The rearrangement joins TRBV12-3 or TRBV12-4 to TRBJ2-2; either TRBD1 or TRBD2 may fit D (6 bases each). The receptor comes from a human donor in good health. Some libraries in this study had Jurkat cell RNA spiked in. The CDR3 region has the DNA TGTGCCAGCAGCATATCCGGGGGCCAGAGGACCGGGGAGCTGTTTTTT. Encoded protein: CASSISGGQRTGELFF.